The source of this T cell receptor beta chain is a study of T cell responses to AZD1222 COVID-19 vaccine. The wider study: It was second doses at about 4 or about 12 weeks that were pooled.

This clone appeared a few times. Trimming removed 3 bases from V and 0 bases from J; junction bases left unmatched: 12. In germline, CDR1 is LNHDA, CDR2 SQIVND (reference sequence). The CDR3 is 19 residues long. Data came from immunoSEQ multiplex PCR; TCRdb stores just in-frame clones and leaves some out. The sample contains approximately 79,000 clones, just over 85% of which appear only once. The clonotype comes from an adult in good health. The rearrangement joins TRBV19 to TRBJ2-1; 9 nucleotides agree with TRBD1. This material consisted of peripheral blood, taken on day 0 of AZD1222 vaccination. The CDR3: CASSIRDRASRGSYNEQFF. CDR3 coding DNA: TGTGCCAGTAGTATCCGGGACAGGGCGTCCCGGGGCTCCTACAATGAGCAGTTCTTC.